This is a list of T cell receptor beta chains from one sample in a study of identical twins. One entry per CDR3 protein, called by TCRdb with MiXCR from the 5' RACE reads. The data hold 250,000 to 350,000 distinct CDR3 sequences, with 8% to 9% observed a single time. These data also featured in a second study, about yellow fever vaccine responses in identical twins.

Sample: memory (CD45RO+) T cells sorted from blood. The receptor set was obtained from a woman in her late teens or twenties in good health. Both conserved end residues are part of each CDR3. The D gene is left open where the match is weak. The size of a clone is reported for some rows only, either as once, few or many, or as a class for expanded clones.

.	16	TRBV3-1	.	TRBJ2-6	CASSQGRPPGANVLTF	TGTGCCAGCAGCCAAGGACGGCCCCCTGGGGCCAACGTCCTGACTTTC
TRBD1	14	TRBV6-1	many	TRBJ1-5	CASSPQGGRQPQHF	TGTGCCAGCAGCCCCCAGGGGGGGAGGCAGCCCCAGCATTTT
.	13	TRBV25-1	.	TRBJ2-1	CASSELGSYEQFF	TGTGCCAGCAGTGAATTGGGCAGTTATGAGCAGTTCTTC
.	15	TRBV5-5	few	TRBJ2-2	CASSRVIGVMEELFF	TGTGCCAGCAGCCGTGTTATAGGGGTGATGGAGGAGCTGTTTTTT
.	11	TRBV2	few	TRBJ1-1	CAGNRDTEAFF	TGTGCCGGAAACAGGGACACTGAAGCTTTCTTT
.	16	TRBV7-6	few	TRBJ2-3	CASSLAPGTPTDTQYF	TGTGCCAGCAGCTTAGCCCCCGGGACTCCCACAGATACGCAGTATTTT
TRBD2	13	TRBV20-1	many	TRBJ2-7	CSASSAGVAEQYF	TGCAGTGCTAGTTCGGCGGGAGTCGCCGAGCAGTACTTC
.	12	TRBV12-3/TRBV12-4	.	TRBJ2-5	CASSFGLGTQYF	TGTGCCAGCAGTTTCGGGTTGGGGACCCAGTACTTC
.	13	TRBV7-9	many	TRBJ2-1	CASSSWGRDEQFF	TGTGCCAGCAGCTCGTGGGGTAGAGATGAGCAGTTCTTC
.	14	TRBV24-1	few	TRBJ2-1	CATKAGTHNNEQFF	TGTGCCACCAAAGCGGGGACACATAACAATGAGCAGTTCTTC
TRBD2	18	TRBV10-3	.	TRBJ2-3	CAISATSGGARGTDTQYF	TGTGCCATCAGCGCGACTAGCGGGGGGGCCCGAGGCACAGATACGCAGTATTTT
.	13	TRBV7-2	.	TRBJ1-3	CASSLGGRDTIYF	TGTGCCAGCAGCTTAGGAGGTCGGGACACCATATATTTT
.	14	TRBV2	.	TRBJ1-6	CASSERVRNSPLHF	TGTGCCAGCAGTGAGCGGGTTCGTAATTCACCCCTCCACTTT
TRBD1	16	TRBV7-8	.	TRBJ2-7	CASSPIGQGVDYEQYF	TGTGCCAGCAGCCCCATCGGACAGGGTGTGGACTACGAGCAGTACTTC
TRBD2	15	TRBV12-3/TRBV12-4	many	TRBJ2-5	CASSFRGTREETQYF	TGTGCCAGCAGTTTCCGAGGGACTAGAGAAGAGACCCAGTACTTC
TRBD1	13	TRBV10-1	few	TRBJ2-7	CASSEADRAEQYF	TGCGCCAGCAGTGAGGCCGACAGGGCCGAGCAGTACTTC
.	13	TRBV3-1	many	TRBJ2-1	CASSFRTNNEQFF	TGTGCCAGCAGCTTTCGGACCAACAATGAGCAGTTCTTC
TRBD1	14	TRBV12-3/TRBV12-4	.	TRBJ1-2	CASSVQGAIYGYTF	TGTGCCAGCAGCGTACAGGGGGCAATCTATGGCTACACCTTC
.	14	TRBV5-1	many	TRBJ1-3	CASSIGRVENTIYF	TGCGCCAGCAGCATCGGCAGGGTGGAAAACACCATATATTTT
.	14	TRBV3-1	many	TRBJ1-1	CASSQGPLNTEAFF	TGTGCCAGCAGCCAAGGTCCGTTGAACACTGAAGCTTTCTTT
TRBD2	15	TRBV7-2	.	TRBJ2-1	CASSSYGLAANEQFF	TGTGCCAGCAGCTCCTATGGGCTAGCGGCGAATGAGCAGTTCTTC
.	16	TRBV2	.	TRBJ2-3	CASSDPEGPSTDTQYF	TGTGCCAGCAGTGACCCCGAAGGGCCTAGCACAGATACGCAGTATTTT
.	13	TRBV24-1	many	TRBJ2-1	CATSDSGAAEQFF	TGTGCCACCAGTGATTCCGGGGCGGCTGAGCAGTTCTTC
.	16	TRBV7-8	.	TRBJ2-5	CASSPQRQFRQETQYF	TGTGCCAGCAGCCCCCAACGACAGTTTCGACAAGAGACCCAGTACTTC
TRBD1	15	TRBV6-5	many	TRBJ2-3	CASSSDRAPTDTQYF	TGTGCCAGCAGTTCAGACAGGGCCCCAACAGATACGCAGTATTTT
TRBD1	16	TRBV28	many	TRBJ2-1	CASSKTGTAVYNEQFF	TGTGCCAGCAGCAAGACCGGGACAGCTGTTTACAATGAGCAGTTCTTC
.	15	TRBV5-1	few	TRBJ2-1	CASSHETHSYNEQFF	TGCGCCAGCAGCCACGAAACACACTCCTACAATGAGCAGTTCTTC
TRBD2	16	TRBV5-1	few	TRBJ2-5	CASSFVVTSGVETQYF	TGCGCCAGCAGCTTTGTTGTCACTAGCGGGGTAGAGACCCAGTACTTC
.	16	TRBV6-5	few	TRBJ1-6	CASSYSVGRDNSPLHF	TGTGCCAGCAGTTACTCCGTGGGACGGGATAATTCACCCCTCCACTTT
TRBD2	16	TRBV6-1	many	TRBJ2-1	CASNFKSGGALNEQFF	TGTGCCAGCAACTTCAAGAGCGGGGGGGCTTTGAATGAGCAGTTCTTC
.	14	TRBV5-5	.	TRBJ2-7	CASSREVSAYEQYF	TGTGCCAGCAGCCGCGAGGTTAGCGCCTACGAGCAGTACTTC
.	14	TRBV12-3/TRBV12-4	.	TRBJ2-7	CASSPPRVPFEQYF	TGTGCCAGCAGTCCCCCTCGGGTTCCGTTTGAGCAGTACTTC
.	14	TRBV11-3	.	TRBJ2-3	CASSLVGSDYTQYF	TGTGCCAGCAGCTTAGTCGGGAGTGATTATACGCAGTATTTT
.	13	TRBV6-1	.	TRBJ1-5	CASSEARDILWHF	TGTGCCAGCAGTGAAGCCAGGGACATACTGTGGCATTTT
TRBD1	16	TRBV7-8	.	TRBJ1-1	CASSTQGASGFVEAFF	TGTGCCAGCAGCACTCAGGGGGCGAGTGGCTTTGTTGAAGCTTTCTTT
TRBD2	16	TRBV9	few	TRBJ2-1	CASSVSGRETYNEQFF	TGTGCCAGCAGCGTATCTGGGAGGGAAACCTACAATGAGCAGTTCTTC
.	13	TRBV6-1	many	TRBJ1-5	CASSVTRGQPQHF	TGTGCCAGCAGTGTTACAAGGGGTCAGCCCCAGCATTTT
TRBD1	12	TRBV29-1	many	TRBJ2-5	CSVTGGPETQYF	TGCAGCGTCACAGGGGGTCCAGAGACCCAGTACTTC
.	15	TRBV20-1	.	TRBJ2-1	CSATRAASSYNEQFF	TGCAGTGCTACCAGAGCGGCGAGCTCCTACAATGAGCAGTTCTTC